These T cell receptor beta chains were read from a single sample in a study of blood T cell repertoires in COVID-19. Sequencing was performed with immunoSEQ multiplex PCR; in TCRdb, only in-frame clones are kept and a portion is missing. The data hold about 370,000 clones, with about 90% observed a single time. Sequenced: peripheral blood. All receptors derive from a woman under 40 with COVID-19, enrolled during active disease. The CDR3 runs from the conserved cysteine through the conserved F or W. The D gene is left open where the match is weak. Size is omitted from some rows. Given values are once, few, many or a class for expanded clones.

TRBD2	NA	TRBV5-4	TRBJ2-5	CASSLEISGSGETQYF	TGTGCCAGCAGCTTGGAAATTAGCGGGAGCGGGGAGACCCAGTACTTC
TRBD1	NA	TRBV9	TRBJ1-2	CASSFQRGGQGTNYGYTF	TGTGCCAGCAGCTTCCAGAGGGGGGGACAGGGAACCAACTATGGCTACACCTTC
NA	large	TRBV6-5	TRBJ2-7	CASSTDLGALDEQYF	TGTGCCAGCAGTACAGACCTAGGGGCCTTAGACGAGCAGTACTTC
NA	NA	TRBV19	TRBJ2-7	CASSIGSWRDEQYF	TGTGCCAGTAGTATAGGTAGCTGGAGGGACGAGCAGTACTTC
NA	NA	TRBV10-1	TRBJ1-3	CASSEVQDTPSSGNTIYF	TGCGCCAGCAGTGAAGTCCAGGACACCCCGAGCTCTGGAAACACCATATATTTT
TRBD1	NA	TRBV6-2/TRBV6-3	TRBJ1-5	CASSFTGGDQPQHF	TGTGCCAGCAGTTTCACAGGGGGCGATCAGCCCCAGCATTTT
NA	NA	TRBV19	TRBJ2-1	CASSIRGGGIPYNEQFF	TGTGCCAGTAGTATTCGGGGTGGCGGGATACCCTACAATGAGCAGTTCTTC
TRBD1	once	TRBV24-1	TRBJ2-7	CATSEDRAGEQYF	TGTGCCACCAGCGAAGACAGGGCGGGCGAGCAGTACTTC
NA	NA	TRBV5-1	TRBJ2-7	CASSLVPSGYEQYF	TGCGCCAGCAGCTTGGTCCCCTCGGGGTACGAGCAGTACTTC
NA	NA	TRBV6-6	TRBJ2-2	CASSSGPAGYTGELFF	TGTGCCAGCAGTTCCGGTCCAGCGGGCTACACCGGGGAGCTGTTTTTT
TRBD1	NA	TRBV27	TRBJ1-6	CASSPLQGNNSPLHF	TGTGCCAGCAGTCCCCTACAGGGGAATAATTCACCCCTCCACTTT
NA	NA	TRBV7-2	TRBJ2-7	CASSREQDYEQYF	TGTGCCAGCAGCCGTGAACAGGACTACGAGCAGTACTTC
NA	NA	TRBV27	TRBJ1-2	CASSLIPVAGSYGYTF	TGTGCCAGCAGTTTAATACCGGTTGCCGGGAGCTATGGCTACACCTTC
TRBD2	NA	TRBV10-1	TRBJ2-1	CASSAGGRAQFF	TGCGCCAGCAGTGCTGGCGGGAGGGCGCAGTTCTTC
NA	NA	TRBV27	TRBJ2-1	CASTKLAAGSYNEQFF	TGTGCCAGCACCAAATTAGCGGCTGGGTCCTACAATGAGCAGTTCTTC
NA	once	TRBV28	TRBJ1-2	CASSLRADWGYTF	TGTGCCAGCAGTTTAAGAGCCGACTGGGGCTACACCTTC
NA	NA	TRBV19	TRBJ2-5	CASSIAGSETQYF	TGTGCCAGTAGTATAGCCGGGAGCGAGACCCAGTACTTC
TRBD1	NA	TRBV13	TRBJ2-4	CASSEGTAENIQYF	TGTGCCAGCAGCGAAGGGACAGCAGAAAACATTCAGTACTTC
NA	NA	TRBV14	TRBJ2-7	CASRLGSAEQYF	TGTGCCAGCAGATTAGGGAGCGCCGAGCAGTACTTC
TRBD2	NA	TRBV25-1	TRBJ2-2	CASSSLAGGTSNTGELFF	TGTGCCAGCAGTTCGTTAGCGGGAGGAACATCGAACACCGGGGAGCTGTTTTTT
NA	NA	TRBV6-5	TRBJ1-1	CASKTGGMNTEAFF	TGTGCCAGCAAGACAGGCGGTATGAACACTGAAGCTTTCTTT
TRBD1	NA	TRBV4-3	TRBJ2-3	CASSPDRVNADTQYF	TGCGCCAGCAGCCCAGACAGGGTGAACGCAGATACGCAGTATTTT
NA	NA	TRBV5-3	TRBJ2-1	CARNLFRGAYNEQFF	TGTGCCAGAAACCTTTTCAGGGGTGCCTACAATGAGCAGTTCTTC
NA	NA	TRBV30	TRBJ2-2	CAWSVRLERGELFF	TGTGCCTGGAGTGTACGACTGGAGAGGGGGGAGCTGTTTTTT
TRBD2	few	TRBV10-3	TRBJ2-5	CASRPGGRAQETQYF	TGTGCCTCACGCCCAGGCGGGAGAGCCCAAGAGACCCAGTACTTC
NA	once	TRBV7-3	TRBJ2-1	CASSLITGEGSYNEQFF	TGTGCCAGCAGCTTAATTACGGGAGAGGGCTCCTACAATGAGCAGTTCTTC
NA	once	TRBV4-2	TRBJ2-1	CASSQDSRLAVDNEQFF	TGTGCCAGCAGCCAAGATAGCCGGCTAGCTGTAGACAATGAGCAGTTCTTC
NA	NA	TRBV6-4	TRBJ2-7	CAEQEGLEAVSYEQYF	TGTGCCGAACAGGAGGGGCTCGAGGCCGTCTCCTACGAGCAGTACTTC
TRBD2	NA	TRBV14	TRBJ2-3	CASSQGRASGHTDTQYF	TGTGCCAGCAGCCAAGGAAGGGCTAGCGGGCACACAGATACGCAGTATTTT
NA	NA	TRBV7-3	TRBJ2-3	CASSQGLGTDTQYF	TGTGCCAGCAGCCAGGGACTCGGCACAGATACGCAGTATTTT
TRBD2	NA	TRBV11-1	TRBJ2-3	CASSLLLREGGDTQYF	TGTGCCAGCAGCTTATTGCTGCGGGAGGGCGGGGATACGCAGTATTTT
NA	NA	TRBV2	TRBJ1-3	CASSPRAGNTIYF	TGTGCCAGCAGTCCCAGGGCTGGAAACACCATATATTTT
TRBD1	NA	TRBV10-3	TRBJ2-1	CAISEAWDRHNEQFF	TGTGCCATCAGTGAGGCTTGGGACAGACACAATGAGCAGTTCTTC
TRBD1	NA	TRBV5-1	TRBJ2-7	CASSPGQGAYEQYF	TGCGCCAGCAGCCCAGGACAGGGAGCCTACGAGCAGTACTTC
NA	NA	TRBV29-1	TRBJ1-2	CSVYPGEDGYTF	TGCAGCGTCTACCCGGGAGAAGATGGCTACACCTTC
NA	few	TRBV28	TRBJ1-2	CASSLDGGANYGYTF	TGTGCCAGCAGTTTGGATGGGGGGGCTAACTATGGCTACACCTTC
NA	NA	TRBV5-6	TRBJ1-4	CASSPSLRGNDEKLFF	TGTGCCAGCAGCCCCTCGTTACGGGGGAATGATGAAAAACTGTTTTTT
NA	NA	TRBV5-5	TRBJ2-7	CASSLGTFSYEQYF	TGTGCCAGCAGCTTGGGGACTTTCTCCTACGAGCAGTACTTC
NA	NA	TRBV6-5	TRBJ1-5	CASEDSGGWNQPQHF	TGTGCCAGCGAAGACAGCGGGGGGTGGAATCAGCCCCAGCATTTT
NA	once	TRBV6-5	TRBJ1-1	CASSTRQKNTEAFF	TGTGCCAGCAGTACACGACAGAAAAACACTGAAGCTTTCTTT
TRBD1	NA	TRBV7-9	TRBJ1-1	CASSLGGSGGVIISEAFF	TGTGCCAGCAGCTTAGGAGGGTCAGGGGGCGTTATTATCTCTGAAGCTTTCTTT
NA	NA	TRBV5-4	TRBJ2-1	CASSGESRSYNEQFF	TGTGCCAGCAGCGGTGAGAGTCGCTCCTACAATGAGCAGTTCTTC
TRBD2	NA	TRBV29-1	TRBJ2-1	CSVVFRGRYEQFF	TGCAGCGTTGTGTTTCGCGGGAGATATGAGCAGTTCTTC
NA	once	TRBV6-2/TRBV6-3	TRBJ1-1	CASSRLGGTEAFF	TGTGCCAGCAGCCGACTGGGGGGCACTGAAGCTTTCTTT
TRBD2	NA	TRBV19	TRBJ2-1	CASSIGGGHNEQFF	TGTGCCAGTAGTATAGGGGGGGGACACAATGAGCAGTTCTTC
TRBD2	NA	TRBV5-1	TRBJ2-1	CASSAGGRIDEQFF	TGCGCCAGCAGCGCGGGGGGGAGGATAGATGAGCAGTTCTTC
TRBD2	NA	TRBV3-1/TRBV3-2	TRBJ2-1	CASSHLTSGEGGEQFF	TGTGCCAGCAGCCACTTGACTAGCGGGGAGGGTGGGGAGCAGTTCTTC
TRBD2	NA	TRBV5-4	TRBJ2-7	CASSPRTSGKTYEQYF	TGTGCCAGCAGCCCCAGGACTAGCGGGAAGACCTACGAGCAGTACTTC
NA	NA	TRBV27	TRBJ1-2	CASSSHFLPNGYTF	TGTGCCAGCAGTTCCCATTTCCTCCCTAATGGCTACACCTTC
NA	NA	TRBV7-9	TRBJ1-1	CASSRTREGTEAFF	TGTGCCAGCAGCCGTACCAGGGAAGGGACTGAAGCTTTCTTT
NA	once	TRBV5-1	TRBJ1-3	CASRPGDFSGNTIYF	TGCGCCAGCAGACCCGGAGATTTCTCTGGAAACACCATATATTTT
TRBD1	NA	TRBV28	TRBJ2-2	CASYGQGGELFF	TGTGCCAGCTATGGACAGGGCGGGGAGCTGTTTTTT